The following is a T cell receptor beta chain sequence with its context. Amplification targeted TCR beta CDR3 regions from RNA transcripts. The TCR CDR3 was amplified in a first-round RT-PCR using the HTBI primer set. One entry per CDR3 protein results from TCRdb running MiXCR on the multiplex PCR reads. This table holds 490,000 or so distinct CDR3 sequences, approximately 23% found once. The entry originates in a study of T cells in Graves' hyperthyroidism and ophthalmopathy. Across the study: At initial diagnosis, before any treatment had begun, peripheral blood was obtained.

In germline, CDR1 is SGHTA, CDR2 FQGNSA. The ends lost 5 bases at V and 7 bases at J; junction bases unmatched: 11. This CDR3 is 15 amino acids long. This receptor was identified in a woman in her 70s with Graves' ophthalmopathy. The chain carries TRBV7-2 and TRBJ2-7, with 10 bases matching TRBD2. Sequenced material: blood. The CDR3 nucleotides read TGTGCCAGCAGCCGGAGCGGGAGGGCGGTTATGGAGCAGTACTTC. Translation: CASSRSGRAVMEQYF.